A selection of T cell receptor beta chains follows, all from one sample in a study of beta chain features in type 1 diabetes. Method: immunoSEQ multiplex PCR; TCRdb's copy keeps in-frame clones and lacks some. This table has 550,000 to 850,000 clones, over 10% appearing once. Source material: naive CD4+ T cells from blood. These receptors came from a man between 18 and 35 years old with type 1 diabetes. Each CDR3 is given with its conserved first and last residue. D genes are given only for firm matches. Expanded clones get a size class; other rows say once, few or many, or leave the size out.

CASSSHVSSTF	TGTGCCAGCAGTTCACATGTTAGTTCGACCTTC	TRBV2	TRBJ1-2	-	-
CASIPGGGTDTQYF	TGTGCCAGCATCCCGGGTGGGGGCACAGATACGCAGTATTTT	TRBV6-5	TRBJ2-3	-	-
CASSTPYEQYF	TGCGCCAGCTCTACGCCCTACGAGCAGTACTTC	TRBV5-1	TRBJ2-7	-	-
CSVPGQSEAFF	TGCAGCGTCCCCGGACAGTCTGAAGCTTTCTTT	TRBV29-1	TRBJ1-1	-	-
CAWSLRGRLAGELFF	TGTGCCTGGAGCCTCAGGGGGCGCTTAGCCGGGGAGCTGTTTTTT	TRBV30	TRBJ2-2	few	TRBD1
CASSGAGGAYNEQFF	TGTGCCAGCAGCGGAGCGGGGGGCGCATACAATGAGCAGTTCTTC	TRBV9	TRBJ2-1	-	TRBD2
CASSRRPSGGSSQETQYF	TGTGCCAGCAGCCGTAGGCCTAGCGGGGGGTCCTCCCAAGAGACCCAGTACTTC	TRBV11-2	TRBJ2-5	few	TRBD2
CASRGVGGRYGYTF	TGTGCCAGCAGGGGGGTGGGCGGTCGATATGGCTACACCTTC	TRBV28	TRBJ1-2	-	-
CASSSSGDEQYF	TGTGCCAGCTCATCATCAGGGGACGAGCAGTACTTC	TRBV18	TRBJ2-7	few	-
CASSEFLDGNTGELFF	TGTGCCAGCAGTGAATTTTTGGACGGGAACACCGGGGAGCTGTTTTTT	TRBV6-1	TRBJ2-2	few	-
CASRTTGESPLHF	TGTGCCAGCAGGACAACGGGGGAGTCACCCCTCCACTTT	TRBV7-9	TRBJ1-6	-	-
CASSRRDRNTGELFF	TGTGCCAGCAGCCGCCGGGACAGGAACACCGGGGAGCTGTTTTTT	TRBV14	TRBJ2-2	few	TRBD1
CAWTVTSGGPWETQYF	TGTGCCTGGACCGTGACTAGCGGGGGGCCATGGGAGACCCAGTACTTC	TRBV30	TRBJ2-5	-	TRBD2
CASSRTTLNLRETQYF	TGCGCCAGCAGCCGCACAACTCTAAACCTAAGGGAGACCCAGTACTTC	TRBV4-1	TRBJ2-5	-	-
CSGQQGETEAFF	TGCAGCGGGCAACAGGGGGAAACTGAAGCTTTCTTT	TRBV29-1	TRBJ1-1	few	TRBD1
CSVMTTGHGNEKLFF	TGCAGCGTTATGACGACGGGACACGGGAATGAAAAACTGTTTTTT	TRBV29-1	TRBJ1-4	-	-
CAVQENTEAFF	TGTGCCGTTCAGGAGAACACTGAAGCTTTCTTT	TRBV25-1	TRBJ1-1	few	-
CASSNRGPDTQYF	TGTGCCAGCAGTAACAGGGGGCCAGATACGCAGTATTTT	TRBV6-5	TRBJ2-3	-	TRBD1
CASSGDTGELFF	TGTGCCAGTTCCGGGGACACCGGGGAGCTGTTTTTT	TRBV2	TRBJ2-2	few	-
CASSLRASYEQYF	TGTGCCAGCAGCTTAAGGGCCTCCTACGAGCAGTACTTC	TRBV7-9	TRBJ2-7	-	-
CASSKRQENIQYF	TGTGCCAGCAGTAAACGACAGGAGAACATTCAGTACTTC	TRBV6-5	TRBJ2-4	-	-
CASSQESGGFGYGYTF	TGTGCCAGCAGCCAAGAATCTGGAGGATTCGGCTATGGCTACACCTTC	TRBV4-2	TRBJ1-2	few	-
CASSAPGSHSPLHF	TGTGCCAGCAGCGCCCCAGGATCTCATTCACCCCTCCACTTT	TRBV9	TRBJ1-6	-	-
CASRLTPGTSYEQYF	TGTGCCAGCAGATTGACACCGGGAACTTCCTACGAGCAGTACTTC	TRBV2	TRBJ2-7	few	-
CASTNEVQSTNEKLFF	TGTGCCAGTACCAATGAGGTACAGTCAACTAATGAAAAACTGTTTTTT	TRBV19	TRBJ1-4	-	-
CASSQGLYEQYF	TGTGCCAGCAGTCAGGGACTTTACGAGCAGTACTTC	TRBV6-5	TRBJ2-7	-	-
CASSQGAGELFF	TGTGCCAGCAGTCAGGGGGCCGGGGAGCTGTTTTTT	TRBV25-1	TRBJ2-2	-	TRBD1
CASSQDRGGREQYF	TGTGCCAGCAGCCAAGATCGAGGGGGCCGCGAGCAGTACTTC	TRBV14	TRBJ2-7	few	TRBD1
CASRNTGAGDEQFF	TGTGCCAGCCGTAACACAGGGGCAGGGGATGAGCAGTTCTTC	TRBV19	TRBJ2-1	few	TRBD1
CASIQAGTANTEAFF	TGTGCCAGCATCCAAGCCGGGACAGCGAACACTGAAGCTTTCTTT	TRBV21-1	TRBJ1-1	few	-
CASSTRDRALYGYTF	TGTGCCAGTAGTACCCGGGACAGGGCATTGTATGGCTACACCTTC	TRBV19	TRBJ1-2	once	TRBD1
CASGLVQEGNEQFF	TGTGCTAGTGGTTTGGTACAGGAAGGGAATGAGCAGTTCTTC	TRBV12-5	TRBJ2-1	-	-
CSARDGEAFF	TGCAGTGCTAGGGATGGTGAAGCTTTCTTT	TRBV20-1	TRBJ1-1	few	-
CATLLGYEQYF	TGTGCCACCCTTCTAGGCTACGAGCAGTACTTC	TRBV28	TRBJ2-7	-	-
CASSLGAPEAFF	TGTGCCAGCAGTTTGGGGGCGCCTGAAGCTTTCTTT	TRBV28	TRBJ1-1	-	-
CATVPGQGRYEKLFF	TGTGCCACCGTCCCGGGACAGGGACGGTACGAAAAACTGTTTTTT	TRBV7-9	TRBJ1-4	few	TRBD1
CAISDGTGGQETQYF	TGTGCCATCAGTGACGGGACAGGGGGCCAAGAGACCCAGTACTTC	TRBV10-3	TRBJ2-5	-	TRBD1
CASSSSGGVSYEQYF	TGTGCCAGCAGCTCCTCTGGAGGGGTGAGCTACGAGCAGTACTTC	TRBV7-2	TRBJ2-7	-	-
CAQDGRDSNSPLHF	TGTGCCCAAGACGGTCGGGACAGCAATTCACCCCTCCACTTT	TRBV30	TRBJ1-6	-	TRBD1
CASSRDTLFGANVLTF	TGTGCCAGTAGCCGGGACACCCTTTTTGGGGCCAACGTCCTGACTTTC	TRBV19	TRBJ2-6	few	-
CASSYEGGTEAFF	TGTGCCAGCAGCTATGAGGGGGGCACTGAAGCTTTCTTT	TRBV7-9	TRBJ1-1	-	-
CASSRTGTALEAFF	TGCGCCAGCAGCCGGACCGGGACAGCCTTAGAAGCTTTCTTT	TRBV4-1	TRBJ1-1	-	TRBD1
CASSPIEQGTSNYGYTF	TGTGCCAGCTCACCGATCGAGCAGGGTACATCTAACTATGGCTACACCTTC	TRBV18	TRBJ1-2	-	-
CASSGGIQETQYF	TGTGCCAGCAGTGGTGGGATCCAAGAGACCCAGTACTTC	TRBV6-1	TRBJ2-5	-	-
CASSPGSPSSYNEQFF	TGCGCCAGCAGCCCCGGCAGCCCGAGCTCCTACAATGAGCAGTTCTTC	TRBV5-1	TRBJ2-1	few	-